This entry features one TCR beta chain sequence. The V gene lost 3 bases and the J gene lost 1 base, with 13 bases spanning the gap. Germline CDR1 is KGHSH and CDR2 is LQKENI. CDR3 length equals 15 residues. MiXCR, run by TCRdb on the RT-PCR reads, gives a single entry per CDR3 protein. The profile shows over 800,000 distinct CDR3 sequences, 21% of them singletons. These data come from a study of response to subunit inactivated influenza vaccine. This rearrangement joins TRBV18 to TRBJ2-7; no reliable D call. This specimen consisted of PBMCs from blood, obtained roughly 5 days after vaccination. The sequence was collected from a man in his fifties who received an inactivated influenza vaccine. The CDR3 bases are TGTGCCAGCTCACCCGGAGAGACGGTTTCCTACGAGCAGTACTTC. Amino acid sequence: CASSPGETVSYEQYF.